These 30 T cell receptor beta chains came from one sample sequenced in a study of blood T cell repertoires in COVID-19. Profiled with immunoSEQ multiplex PCR; TCRdb holds only in-frame clones, not every one. The data hold 200,000 to 300,000 clones, with about 83% observed a single time. The sample taken for sequencing was peripheral blood. The receptors shown here come from a man aged 50-60 years with acute or convalescent COVID-19.

Here the CDR3 DNA reads TGCGCCAGCAGCCAAGGGGGCGGCCTAGGCAATCAGCCCCAGCATTTT. Translating it yields CASSQGGGLGNQPQHF. The chain is built from TRBV4-1 and TRBJ1-5; possible D gene TRBD1, 5 bases. V shed 1 base and J shed 2 bases, with 12 bases lying between them. Per the germline V gene, CDR1 is MGHRA and CDR2 is YSYEKL. CDR3 length equals 16 residues.

The chain employs TRBV9 and TRBJ1-5, with 10 bases aligning to TRBD1. Trimming at V came to 4 bases and at J to 6 bases, leaving 4 bases not matched to a gene. The germline V gene has CDR1 SGDLS and CDR2 YYNGEE. The CDR3 sequence is 14 residues long. The CDR3 loop reads CASSRDRGGQPQHF. CDR3 in DNA: TGTGCCAGCAGCCGGGACAGGGGAGGTCAGCCCCAGCATTTT.

This clone was recorded only once. The chain uses TRBV7-3 and TRBJ2-2; D not resolved. The CDR3 sequence is 13 residues long. Germline CDR1 SGHTA, CDR2 FQGTGA. The V and J ends lost 3 bases and 3 bases respectively, with 5 bases between them. The CDR3 sequence: CASSFGHTGELFF. The CDR3 coding sequence is TGTGCCAGCAGCTTTGGGCACACCGGGGAGCTGTTTTTT.

The CDR3 region is CASRLSAGGLREQYF. In nucleotides, the CDR3 is TGCGCCAGCAGGTTAAGTGCGGGAGGCCTCAGAGAGCAGTACTTC. The chain uses TRBV5-1 and TRBJ2-7; 8 nucleotides agree with TRBD2. The CDR3 runs to 15 residues. V shed 5 bases, J shed 7 bases, and the junction held 14 bases outside the gene matches. Per the germline V gene, CDR1 is SGHRS and CDR2 is YFSETQ.

The chain links TRBV4-1 to TRBJ1-5, with a weak D call TRBD1 (6 bases). Looked up from germline, CDR1 is MGHRA and CDR2 is YSYEKL. The V end lost 0 bases, the J end lost 2 bases, and 11 bases lay between the germline ends. The CDR3 has 16 amino acids. This CDR3 reads CASSQDPGGRNQPQHF. Written as DNA, the CDR3 is TGCGCCAGCAGCCAAGATCCGGGGGGCCGCAATCAGCCCCAGCATTTT.

The chain combines TRBV24-1 with TRBJ2-7, with D tentatively TRBD1 (6 bases). The V end lost 12 bases, the J end lost 3 bases, and 17 bases lay between the germline ends. The CDR3 runs to 13 residues. Germline CDR1 and CDR2: KGHDR and SFDVKD. Written as DNA, the CDR3 is TGTGCCTATTGGCTGGACAGTAACTACGAGCAGTACTTC. Protein product: CAYWLDSNYEQYF.

The table lists this clone with a count of one. The genes are TRBV19 and TRBJ1-2; a possible D gene is TRBD1 (6 bases). V was trimmed by 5 bases and J by 4 bases, leaving 8 bases between them. The CDR3 is 12 amino acids. Germline V gene data show CDR1 as LNHDA and CDR2 as SQIVND (reference sequence). The CDR3 sequence is CASSDRPYGYTF. The DNA for the CDR3 is TGTGCCAGTAGTGACAGGCCCTATGGCTACACCTTC.

Written as DNA, the CDR3 is TGTGCCAGTAGTTGGCTCGCGGCTGGAAACACCATATATTTT. As protein: CASSWLAAGNTIYF. The chain is built from TRBV19 and TRBJ1-3; no reliable D call. CDR3 length: 14 residues. V shed 5 bases and J shed 2 bases, with 10 bases lying between them. CDR1 is LNHDA, CDR2 SQIVND, per germline (reference sequence).

The chain uses TRBV14 and TRBJ1-3; D remains ambiguous. Trimming took off 1 base at V and 0 bases at J, with 7 bases between the two ends. Germline CDR1 reads SGHDN; CDR2 reads FVKESK. The CDR3 runs 15 residues. CDR3 DNA: TGTGCCAGCAGCCAAGTTCGTAGCTCTGGAAACACCATATATTTT. Protein sequence: CASSQVRSSGNTIYF. Based on the CDR3 plus reference TRBV14 and TRBJ1-3, the full variable domain is EAGVTQFPSHSVIEKGQTVTLRCDPISGHDNLYWYRRVMGKEIKFLLHFVKESKQDESGMPNNRFLAERTGGTYSTLKVQPAELEDSGVYFCASSQVRSSGNTIYFGEGSWLTVV.

The V and J genes are TRBV30 and TRBJ1-3; no firm D call. This CDR3 has 13 amino acids. The germline V gene has CDR1 GTSNPN and CDR2 SVGIG (reference sequence). Trimming stripped 3 bases from V and 1 base from J, with 7 bases between. CDR3 sequence: CAWRHTSGNTIYF. The CDR3 DNA reads as TGTGCCTGGAGGCACACGTCTGGAAACACCATATATTTT.

The V and J genes are TRBV5-1 and TRBJ1-4, with D unclear. V was pared by 5 bases and J by 4 bases, with 15 bases between. CDR3 length equals 15 residues. CDR1 is SGHRS, CDR2 YFSETQ, per germline. Here the CDR3 DNA reads TGCGCCAGCAGGCTGGGTACAGTGCTTAATGAAAAACTGTTTTTT. Its protein product is CASRLGTVLNEKLFF.

The genes are TRBV5-6 and TRBJ2-5; possible D gene TRBD1, 6 bases. This CDR3 has 14 amino acids. Germline CDR1 SGHDT, CDR2 YYEEEE. V was cut by 2 bases and J by 4 bases, with 12 bases left in between. In nucleotides, the CDR3 is TGTGCCAGCAGCTTTCAGGGGCGAGGAGAGACCCAGTACTTC. Translating gives CASSFQGRGETQYF.

This clone was observed a handful of times. The rearrangement uses TRBV6-1 and TRBJ1-4; D perhaps matches TRBD1 (6 bases). Germline CDR1 and CDR2: MNHNS and SASEGT. The CDR3 consists of 15 residues. The ends were cut back, 1 base at V and 3 bases at J, with 9 bases in the middle. The CDR3 loop is CASSEVTGANEKLFF. CDR3 nucleotides: TGTGCCAGCAGTGAAGTGACAGGCGCTAATGAAAAACTGTTTTTT.

The V gene is TRBV14, the J gene TRBJ2-7; D is undetermined. The CDR3 length is 13 residues. V was pared by 4 bases and J by 7 bases, with 14 bases between. Germline V gives CDR1 SGHDN, CDR2 FVKESK. CDR3 amino acids: CASSRPGYSEQYF. The CDR3 bases are TGTGCCAGCAGCCGACCAGGCTATAGTGAGCAGTACTTC.

The V gene is TRBV19, the J gene TRBJ2-6; 9 nucleotides line up with TRBD1. The V gene end was trimmed by 1 base and the J gene end by 2 bases; junction bases not matched to a gene: 0. The CDR3 runs to 16 residues. In germline, CDR1 is LNHDA, CDR2 SQIVND (reference sequence). CDR3: CASSIGDRAGANVLTF. The CDR3, as DNA: TGTGCCAGTAGTATAGGGGACAGGGCTGGGGCCAACGTCCTGACTTTC.

The chain links TRBV11-3 to TRBJ1-4; 12 nucleotides align to TRBD1. From germline, CDR1 is SGHNT and CDR2 YENEEA. The ends lost 5 bases at V and 7 bases at J; junction bases unmatched: 11. The CDR3 contains 17 residues. The chain's CDR3 is CASSHGTGGSEGEKLFF. CDR3 sequence (DNA): TGTGCCAGCAGCCATGGGACAGGGGGCTCAGAGGGTGAAAAACTGTTTTTT.

V and J are TRBV20-1 and TRBJ1-2; 7 bases are shared with TRBD1. The CDR3 is made up of 11 amino acids. V lost 5 bases, J lost 8 bases, and 5 bases stayed unmatched. Germline-derived CDR1 and CDR2 are DFQATT and SNEGSKA (reference sequence). DNA for the CDR3: TGCAGTGCTTCACAGGGGAAAGGCTACACCTTC. Its translation: CSASQGKGYTF.

V is TRBV9 and J is TRBJ1-6, with a weak D call TRBD1 (6 bases). The germline gives CDR1 SGDLS, CDR2 YYNGEE. The CDR3 consists of 16 residues. Trimming pared 4 bases from V and 0 bases from J, leaving 11 bases between. The CDR3 bases are TGTGCCAGCAGCTTAGGGGGGGGCTCCTATAATTCACCCCTCCACTTT. This encodes CASSLGGGSYNSPLHF.

The chain employs TRBV19 and TRBJ1-2; 7 positions agree with TRBD1. The V and J ends lost 9 bases and 2 bases, in that order; junction bases with no gene match: 18. This CDR3 is built from 17 residues. Per germline, CDR1 LNHDA and CDR2 SQIVND (reference sequence). CDR3 amino acids: CASEPVKKGAANYGYTF. CDR3 nucleotide sequence: TGTGCCAGCGAACCCGTGAAAAAGGGGGCAGCAAACTATGGCTACACCTTC.

The chain is built from TRBV4-1 and TRBJ2-1; a possible D gene is TRBD2 (6 bases). V was pared by 5 bases and J by 9 bases, with 14 bases between. In germline, CDR1 is MGHRA, CDR2 YSYEKL. This CDR3 region has 13 residues. The CDR3, as DNA: TGCGCCAGCAGCACCCGAGGGACTTCTGAGCAGTTCTTC. Residues: CASSTRGTSEQFF.

The chain joins TRBV19 to TRBJ2-1, with 8 nucleotides matching TRBD2. The germline CDR1 and CDR2 sequences are LNHDA and SQIVND (reference sequence). CDR3 length: 13 residues. The V segment lost 7 bases and the J segment 10 bases; nucleotides outside the gene matches: 9. The chain's CDR3 is CASTGGRSWEQFF. CDR3 sequence (DNA): TGTGCCAGTACTGGCGGGAGGTCCTGGGAGCAGTTCTTC.

The chain carries TRBV18 and TRBJ2-7; D may be TRBD1 (5 bases). Trimming removed 7 bases from V and 1 base from J, with 11 bases in between. The CDR3 is 13 amino acids. Germline V gives CDR1 KGHSH, CDR2 LQKENI. For the CDR3, the DNA is TGTGCCAGCTTAAGGACACCTTCCTACGAGCAGTACTTC. Protein sequence: CASLRTPSYEQYF.

This clone has just a few counts. V and J are TRBV12-3 or TRBV12-4 and TRBJ2-7, with 7 bases matching TRBD1. V gave up 6 bases and J gave up 7 bases; unmatched junction bases: 9. This CDR3 comprises 13 residues. CDR3 nucleotides: TGTGCCAGCAGAAAGGACAGGTTGAGGGAGCAGTACTTC. Its translation: CASRKDRLREQYF.

This chain uses TRBV5-6 with TRBJ2-2; no clear D gene. Germline CDR1 reads SGHDT; CDR2 reads YYEEEE. CDR3 length equals 12 residues. Between the trimmed V and J ends, which lost 4 bases and 7 bases, there was a span of 8 bases. DNA for the CDR3: TGTGCCAGCAGCGGCTTAAGCGGGGAGCTGTTTTTT. This encodes CASSGLSGELFF.

The chain recombines TRBV6-5 with TRBJ2-7, with D perhaps matching TRBD2 (6 bases). Deletions cut 6 bases from V and 3 bases from J, with 18 bases between. The length of the CDR3 is 15 residues. Germline V gene lookup returns CDR1 MNHEY and CDR2 SVGAGI. DNA for the CDR3: TGTGCCAGCAGACACAAACCGGGACTGGACTACGAGCAGTACTTC. Its translation is CASRHKPGLDYEQYF.

The chain couples TRBV19 to TRBJ2-7, with TRBD1 matching over 9 bases. Germline trimming cut 5 bases from V and 4 bases from J; bases unmatched to any gene: 9. The CDR3 has 15 residues. CDR1 is LNHDA and CDR2 is SQIVND in the germline V gene (reference sequence). CDR3 coding DNA: TGTGCCAGTAGTCCCGGACAGGGGAAGGGTTACGAGCAGTACTTC. This translates into CASSPGQGKGYEQYF.

The chain employs TRBV6-5 and TRBJ2-1, with TRBD1 matching 10 bases. The germline gives CDR1 MNHEY, CDR2 SVGAGI. J gave up 7 bases and V 7 bases, and 10 bases lay outside the gene matches. CDR3 length equals 15 residues. The CDR3 nucleotides read TGTGCCAGCACCCCCGGGACAGGGGTTTTTAATGAGCAGTTCTTC. It translates to CASTPGTGVFNEQFF.

The chain employs TRBV27 and TRBJ2-7, with D maybe TRBD1 (6 bases). The V end lost 2 bases, the J end lost 3 bases, and 14 bases lay between the germline ends. The CDR3 has 15 amino acids. Germline CDR1 MNHEY, CDR2 SMNVEV (reference sequence). The CDR3 bases are TGTGCCAGCAGTTTAAAGGCAAAGGGGGTCTACGAGCAGTACTTC. Amino acid sequence: CASSLKAKGVYEQYF.

This chain connects TRBV19 to TRBJ2-2, with TRBD2 matching 9 bases. The V segment lost 3 bases and the J segment 7 bases; nucleotides outside the gene matches: 3. Germline CDR1 reads LNHDA; CDR2 reads SQIVND (reference sequence). This CDR3 contains 14 residues. The CDR3 nucleotides read TGTGCCAGTAGTATTGCTAGCGGGGTCGGGGAGCTGTTTTTT. Translated, it gives CASSIASGVGELFF.

The rearrangement joins TRBV7-3 to TRBJ2-7; 8 positions agree with TRBD2. The CDR3 runs 14 residues. Germline V gene lookup returns CDR1 SGHTA and CDR2 FQGTGA. Unmatched junction bases numbered 5, after V lost 4 bases and J lost 3 bases. The CDR3 loop is CASSSSGTSYEQYF. For the CDR3, the DNA is TGTGCCAGCAGCTCTTCCGGGACTAGCTACGAGCAGTACTTC.